This record concerns one T cell receptor beta chain sequence. The antigen is undetermined. This specimen comes from a study of T cells in localized non-small cell lung cancer. The data were produced by immunoSEQ multiplex PCR, yet TCRdb's version contains in-frame clones alone and is incomplete. The sample has approximately 41,000 clones; 75% to 90% are singletons. Study conclusions and caveats: Compared with tumor, uninvolved adjacent lung displayed greater T cell clonality, ranking highest overall. Adjacent lung tissue had a median roughly 62 of the top 100 clones found in the tumor. Heterogeneity remains possible because sequencing was limited to only one tumor region.

Germline V gene lookup returns CDR1 SGHTS and CDR2 YDEGEE. The CDR3 has 14 amino acids. V lost 2 bases and J 2 bases, leaving 10 bases between the germline ends. The sequencing used peripheral blood mononuclear cells, collected before any cancer treatment. The TCR was taken from a male donor aged 60 or over with stage II lung adenocarcinoma. The chain links TRBV5-8 to TRBJ1-1, with a possible D match to TRBD1 (6 bases). The CDR3 loop reads CASSFGTLNTEAFF. Here the CDR3 DNA reads TGTGCCAGCAGCTTTGGGACACTAAACACTGAAGCTTTCTTT.